What follows are 5 T cell receptor beta chains derived from one specimen sequenced in a study of vaccination effects on CD4 cells after COVID-19. Here immunoSEQ multiplex PCR was the method, and the copy in TCRdb shows in-frame clones only, minus some. The repertoire includes about 15,000 clones, 70% of them detected once, and approximately 9.2% sits in the top ten. Sequencing was preceded by expansion of antigen-specific CD4+ T cells with viral peptide pools in the ViraFEST assay. It was after more than 8 days of culture that CD4+ T cells were isolated. Each participant was administered two doses of either the BNT162b2 or the mRNA-1273 vaccine. Antigen specificity for these receptors is unknown. The material was CD4+ T cells from PBMCs cultured with SARS-CoV-2 spike peptides, obtained after COVID-19 vaccination. The origin of the receptors is a human donor who received a COVID-19 vaccine.

The chain is built from TRBV6-5 and TRBJ1-2, with 7 bases matching TRBD1. Germline V gene lookup returns CDR1 MNHEY and CDR2 SVGAGI. There are 12 residues in the CDR3. The J segment lost 13 bases and the V segment lost 6 bases, leaving 11 bases of the junction unmatched. The DNA for the CDR3 is TGTGCCAGCAGGAACGGACAGGCGATCGGCACCTTC. Translating it yields CASRNGQAIGTF.

The V and J genes are TRBV9 and TRBJ2-1; D remains ambiguous. The CDR3 is made up of 15 amino acids. The germline V gene encodes CDR1 SGDLS and CDR2 YYNGEE. V lost 0 bases to trimming and J lost 3 bases, with 10 bases between them. In nucleotides, the CDR3 is TGTGCCAGCAGCGTAGGGATGGCCCTCTACAATGAGCAGTTCTTC. It is translated as CASSVGMALYNEQFF.

The chain carries TRBV3-1 (or the pseudogene TRBV3-2) and TRBJ1-2, with TRBD1 as a possible D gene (5 bases). This CDR3 contains 17 residues. V lost 0 bases and J lost 3, with 17 bases in between. Per the germline V gene, CDR1 is LGHDT and CDR2 is YNNKEL (reference sequence). The CDR3 reads CASSQERGLLVDYGYTF. CDR3 DNA: TGTGCCAGCAGCCAAGAACGGGGCCTGTTGGTCGACTATGGCTACACCTTC.

This clone was observed a few times. The chain joins TRBV5-1 to TRBJ2-3; D is possibly TRBD1 (6 bases). CDR3 length: 14 residues. V dropped 0 bases and J dropped 5 bases, with 10 bases sitting between them. From germline, CDR1 is SGHRS and CDR2 YFSETQ. The CDR3 DNA reads TGCGCCAGCAGCTTGGCAGGGGCAGGAGATACGCAGTATTTT. This encodes CASSLAGAGDTQYF. The full variable domain, in which reference TRBV5-1 and TRBJ2-3 provide the parts outside the CDR3, is KAGVTQTPRYLIKTRGQQVTLSCSPISGHRSVSWYQQTPGQGLQFLFEYFSETQRNKGNFPGRFSGRQFSNSRSEMNVSTLELGDSALYLCASSLAGAGDTQYFGPGTRLTVL.

This chain joins TRBV28 and TRBJ2-6; D is ambiguous. The V and J ends lost 6 bases and 0 bases respectively, with 12 bases between them. The CDR3 covers 16 residues. Germline CDR1 is MDHEN and CDR2 is SYDVKM. In nucleotides, the CDR3 is TGTGCCAGCAGAACTGGACGCTACTCTGGGGCCAACGTCCTGACTTTC. Its protein product is CASRTGRYSGANVLTF. The full variable domain, completed using reference TRBV28 and TRBJ2-6, is DVKVTQSSRYLVKRTGEKVFLECVQDMDHENMFWYRQDPGLGLRLIYFSYDVKMKEKGDIPEGYSVSREKKERFSLILESASTNQTSMYLCASRTGRYSGANVLTFGAGSRLTVL.